This T cell receptor beta chain was captured in a study of cytomegalovirus exposure and HLA in healthy donors. The PCR made use of 60 Vbeta and 13 Jbeta primers. The table came from immunoSEQ multiplex PCR; TCRdb's copy has only in-frame clones and leaves some out. There are 180,000 or so clones in the sample; approximately 82% occur only once, and roughly 8% lies in the top ten. This clone was seen ten or more times. This CDR3 contains 11 residues. Trimming removed 3 bases at V and 4 bases at J, with 4 bases between. Germline V CDR1 and CDR2: SGHNT, YYREEE (reference sequence). Sequencing was done on a sample of PBMCs. The clonotype was recovered from a woman in her forties in good health and CMV-seropositive. This chain links TRBV5-4 with TRBJ1-2; D call uncertain. DNA of the CDR3: TGTGCCAGCAGCTACAGCTATGGCTACACCTTC. This sequence encodes CASSYSYGYTF.